The T cell receptor (beta chain) under discussion was sequenced for a study of shared clonotypes between healthy human individuals. Germline CDR1 and CDR2: MDHEN and SYDVKM. Unmatched junction bases numbered 8, after V lost 3 bases and J lost 6 bases. This CDR3 comprises 15 residues. As concerns this clone: Its cognate antigen is unknown.

CD45RO-negative, CCR7-positively selected cells formed the naive CD8 fraction, excluding terminally differentiated effector memory CD45RA+ cells. Donors comprised healthy HIV-negative adults lacking recent acute infections or vaccinations. General study results and limits: The generation probabilities recorded for non-shared clonotypes fell below those of clonotypes shared by all four donors.

At the deep level, the assay was run. TCRdb's table, derived via immunoSEQ multiplex PCR, lists solely in-frame clones and lacks some. The table records approximately 2,000,000 clones, about 93% of them present only once. The chain carries TRBV28 and TRBJ2-1, with TRBD1 matching over 7 bases. What was sequenced was naive CD8+ T cells from PBMCs. This clonotype was obtained from a man aged 18 to 35 in good health. Some clones in this sample may be carry-over from other donors' samples. DNA for the CDR3: TGTGCCAGCAGTTTTACCGGGGACAGTGTCAATGAGCAGTTCTTC. Translated: CASSFTGDSVNEQFF. The complete variable domain, with remaining parts taken from reference TRBV28 and TRBJ2-1, reads DVKVTQSSRYLVKRTGEKVFLECVQDMDHENMFWYRQDPGLGLRLIYFSYDVKMKEKGDIPEGYSVSREKKERFSLILESASTNQTSMYLCASSFTGDSVNEQFFGPGTRLTVL.